This passage covers 10 T cell receptor beta chains from one sample sequenced in a study of blood T cell repertoires in COVID-19. Produced via immunoSEQ multiplex PCR; TCRdb's table is partial and in-frame only. The sample gives a few hundred thousand clones, 80% to 90% of which show up once; 1.2% is in the top ten. Specimen: peripheral blood. The source is a man in his forties with acute or convalescent COVID-19.

The J gene is TRBJ1-2, the V gene TRBV28, with no clear D. CDR3 size: 13 residues. Germline V gene data show CDR1 as MDHEN and CDR2 as SYDVKM. The V end was cut by 5 bases, the J end by 4 bases, with 11 bases between. Here the CDR3 reads CASSPPRLYGYTF. The DNA of the CDR3 is TGTGCCAGCAGTCCCCCGCGGCTCTATGGCTACACCTTC.

CDR3 nucleotides: TGTGCCAGCAGTTACTCGGGGACTAGTGAGGAGACCCAGTACTTC. Its protein is CASSYSGTSEETQYF. The genes are TRBV6-2 or TRBV6-3 and TRBJ2-5; TRBD2 aligns across 8 bases. There are 15 residues in the CDR3. The junction had 5 bases not matched to a gene; V was cut back by 0 bases and J by 5 bases. Germline V gives CDR1 MNHEY, CDR2 SVGEGT.

The sample holds one count of this clone. J is TRBJ1-3 and V is TRBV12-5, with D tentatively TRBD1 (5 bases). The ends were cut back, 5 bases at V and 4 bases at J, with 12 bases in the middle. The CDR3 consists of 14 residues. Germline CDR1 is LGHNT and CDR2 is FRNRAP. The DNA of the CDR3 is TGTGCTAGTGGTCATGGGACTGCGGGAAACACCATATATTTT. Translated: CASGHGTAGNTIYF. The whole variable domain, filled in from reference TRBV12-5 and TRBJ1-3, reads DARVTQTPRHKVTEMGQEVTMRCQPILGHNTVFWYRQTMMQGLELLAYFRNRAPLDDSGMPKDRFSAEMPDATLATLKIQPSEPRDSAVYFCASGHGTAGNTIYFGEGSWLTVV.

The V and J genes are TRBV4-2 and TRBJ2-3, with D perhaps TRBD2 (6 bases). This CDR3 comprises 16 residues. The germline gives CDR1 LGHNA, CDR2 YNFKEQ. Trimming pared 1 base from V and 0 bases from J, leaving 11 bases between. Written as DNA, the CDR3 is TGTGCCAGCAGCCAAGGGTCTGGGACTAGCACAGATACGCAGTATTTT. As protein: CASSQGSGTSTDTQYF.

The chain is built from TRBV7-3 and TRBJ1-1; TRBD1 matches 7 bases. The CDR3 has 14 amino acids. V shed 5 bases, J shed 3 bases, and the junction held 6 bases outside the gene matches. Germline loops: CDR1 SGHTA, CDR2 FQGTGA. The CDR3: CASSKTGDDTEAFF. The CDR3 nucleotides read TGTGCCAGCAGCAAAACAGGGGATGACACTGAAGCTTTCTTT.

The V and J genes are TRBV25-1 and TRBJ2-2; TRBD1 aligns across 7 bases. Germline trimming cut 3 bases from V and 5 bases from J; bases unmatched to any gene: 6. CDR3 size: 15 residues. Germline V gene data show CDR1 as MGHDK and CDR2 as SYGVNS. The CDR3 spells CASSDPTGATGELFF. In DNA form, the CDR3 reads TGTGCCAGCAGTGATCCTACAGGGGCGACCGGGGAGCTGTTTTTT.

Written as DNA, the CDR3 is TGTGCCAGCAGTATCGGGGGGCAGCAGCCCCAGCATTTT. As protein: CASSIGGQQPQHF. This rearrangement joins TRBV27 to TRBJ1-5, with D maybe TRBD1 (6 bases). The CDR3 covers 13 residues. V was trimmed by 5 bases and J by 7 bases, leaving 12 bases between them. CDR1 MNHEY and CDR2 SMNVEV come from the germline V gene (reference sequence).

J is TRBJ2-1 and V is TRBV5-1; 10 bases map to TRBD1. Unmatched junction bases numbered 12, after V lost 3 bases and J lost 6 bases. CDR3 length equals 17 residues. Germline V gene lookup returns CDR1 SGHRS and CDR2 YFSETQ. The CDR3 DNA sequence: TGCGCCAGCAGCTCGCCGACCAGAGGGACAGGGGTCAATGAGCAGTTCTTC. This translates into CASSSPTRGTGVNEQFF. Supplemented by reference TRBV5-1 and TRBJ2-1, the full variable domain reads KAGVTQTPRYLIKTRGQQVTLSCSPISGHRSVSWYQQTPGQGLQFLFEYFSETQRNKGNFPGRFSGRQFSNSRSEMNVSTLELGDSALYLCASSSPTRGTGVNEQFFGPGTRLTVL.

The chain couples TRBV11-3 to TRBJ2-1, with a possible D match to TRBD1 (5 bases). V was shortened by 5 bases and J by 9 bases, with 8 bases between the two germline ends. The CDR3 is 11 amino acids. The V gene's germline CDR1 is SGHNT and CDR2 YENEEA. This CDR3 reads CASSQQGEQFF. The CDR3 DNA follows: TGTGCCAGCAGCCAGCAGGGTGAGCAGTTCTTC.

The chain joins TRBV4-2 to TRBJ1-2; 8 nucleotides match TRBD1. The CDR3 is made up of 15 amino acids. Germline V gives CDR1 LGHNA, CDR2 YNFKEQ. The trim removed 2 bases at V and 2 bases at J, leaving 4 bases unmatched. The CDR3 DNA reads as TGTGCCAGCAGCCAATATGGGACAGGAAACTATGGCTACACCTTC. Protein: CASSQYGTGNYGYTF.